This TCR beta chain was observed in a study of naive and memory T cell subsets (dated by TCRdb to about 2017). Background on the whole study: Sorted naive and memory T cell subsets from peripheral blood were analyzed in the study using a UMI-based, open-source pipeline for TCR alpha and beta sequencing. The functional CMV T cell responses agreed completely with IgG serology results. RNA was DNase-treated and reverse transcribed with TCR constant-region primers, mostly using SuperScript III. The research as a whole found: A clonotype was defined as a single alpha or beta chain sequence rather than as a paired alpha/beta receptor. Gini index rose and Shannon and inverse Simpson diversity fell from naive through CM, EM and EMRA in both CD4 and CD8 cells. RNA-based TCR counts may be affected by expression changes linked to T cell activation and differentiation. The repertoire findings for the naive and memory subsets could not be validated against a ground truth because none was available. TCR abundance followed a power law with an exponent that was different for naive and memory subsets but consistent across the three individuals. A few larger clonotypes were found in naive repertoires, especially CD8, and these larger clonotypes were possibly memory cells re-expressing CD45RA. Following error correction, more than 90% of naive TCR sequences occurred only once, which made naive abundance distributions much steeper than those of memory subsets.

The sample holds a few counts of this clonotype. The antigen it recognizes is unknown. No base-level quality is on record; no much larger clone is a single base apart. Library preparation was by UMI-ligation and nested PCR. The beta constant-region primer consisted of an equimolar mixture of two oligonucleotides that together covered TRBC1 and TRBC2. The ligated cDNA went through four rounds of PCR with nested alpha and beta constant-region primers together with the SP2 primer. A single-stranded oligonucleotide bearing the SP2 primer plus a 12-nucleotide UMI was ligated onto the 3' end of the cDNA by T4 RNA ligase 1. The ligation reaction was incubated at 16°C for about 18-24 hours. PCR2 was typically performed as a SYBR Green qPCR and was stopped at a predetermined threshold so that over-amplification was prevented. All purifications after the first were performed with Agencourt AMPure XP magnetic beads. Libraries were quantified by Qubit and checked on a TapeStation, with a main peak expected near 650 bp. Sequencing of the pooled libraries was done on an Illumina MiSeq using v2 2x251 paired-end kits, which typically yielded roughly 0.9-2.2 million reads per sample. Each sample's library went into the pool at about 4.1 nM, and about 5-7.5% PhiX was added to help with cluster recognition. For the original study's pipeline: Decombinator assigned V and J genes to Demultiplexor-processed FASTQ reads by tag matching, allowing a single base-pair mismatch. Collapsinator used UMIs to correct both sequencing errors and frequency errors arising from PCR heterogeneity. TCRs were translated and CDR3s were extracted from the conserved cysteine to the FGXG phenylalanine by CDR3Translator, with non-productive sequences being flagged. Gini, Shannon entropy and inverse Simpson indices were calculated on repertoires that had been subsampled to equal numbers of UMI-defined TCRs. Power-law fits to clonotype abundance distributions were performed by maximum likelihood within the linear range. When run on a single naive CD8 sample, MIGEC and the pipeline yielded similar UMI counts, similar unique TCR numbers and similar clonal distributions. One analysis removed from the naive repertoire any naive TCRs that were also present in any memory subset from the same donor. A set of several thousand CMV-associated CDR3 sequences, compiled from VDJdb and a published dataset, was used to search the repertoires. Clones were called with MiXCR by TCRdb after fastp trimmed the public reads at Q25, and only in-frame beta chains were retained. Rows matching on CDR3 protein sequence are summarized as one entry with the most common DNA and genes. The V and J calls were not made by the authors but by TCRdb's processing. The sample records under 150,000 distinct CDR3 sequences, more than 15% of which are singletons. The ten largest clones capture 0.6% to 0.8% of the sample.

Separate amplification of TCR alpha and beta chain libraries was performed from the second PCR step onward. To determine each donor's CMV status, fresh PBMCs were stimulated overnight with CMV viral lysate, and IFNgamma production from CD4+ T cells was then assessed. Miltenyi beads were used first to positively select CD4 T cells, and CD8 T cells were then positively selected from the CD4-negative fraction. After staining for CD3, CD4, CD8, CD45RA, CD27 and a live/dead dye, cells were sorted on a BD Aria II into four subsets based on CD45RA and CD27. Three healthy volunteers provided blood, and the blood of each volunteer was split into CD4 and CD8 T cells and then into four differentiation subsets. Around 110 ml of peripheral blood was collected from each donor, and PBMC were isolated by Ficoll-Paque PLUS density-gradient centrifugation. The sorted cells were lysed in RLT buffer, after which RNA was extracted using a Qiagen RNeasy kit and kept at -80 degrees C.

The germline V gene supplies CDR1 MNHEY and CDR2 SVGAGI. The junction shows trimming of 8 bases on V and 2 bases on J, and the gene matches do not reach 2 bases of it. The cysteine opens and the phenylalanine closes a CDR3 of 14 amino acids. The kept DNA is CDR3 alone, 42 bases in frame from the first base. The clonotype originates from a human donor in good health. Material: naive CD8+ T cells from blood. What this sample's cell subset or site label stands for: naive T cells, CD45RA high CD27+. The V and J segments used are TRBV6-5 and TRBJ2-1, with 11 middle bases fitting TRBD1. The nucleotides read TGTGCCAGCGGGGACAGGGGGGCCTACAATGAGCAGTTCTTC. The encoded protein is CASGDRGAYNEQFF.